The 8 T cell receptor beta chains below all came from one sample that was sequenced in a study of response to subunit inactivated influenza vaccine. TCRdb re-called the RT-PCR reads with MiXCR, one entry per CDR3 protein. The table shows about 540,000 distinct CDR3 sequences, with roughly 25% occurring only once. These data were also filed under a second study, of T cells expressing NK-cell markers. Turning to that study: For TCR beta, cDNA was produced by 5'RACE template switching with UMIs.

The sample was CD4+ T cells sorted from PBMCs, taken approximately 13 days after vaccination. These receptors originate from a man in his forties or fifties who received an inactivated influenza vaccine.

This clonotype has a single count. A much larger clone is a single base away; this may be a read error. The rearrangement links TRBV5-1 to TRBJ2-7; 7 positions agree with TRBD2. The DNA end lines up better with TRBJ2-1; the J call may be wrong. The germline V gene has CDR1 SGHRS and CDR2 YFSETQ. This CDR3 contains 14 residues. The CDR3 nucleotides are TGCGCCAGCAGCCCCGGACTAGGGTCCTACGAGCAGTTCTTC. Its translation: CASSPGLGSYEQFF.

The chain is built from TRBV5-5 and TRBJ2-7; 8 positions agree with TRBD1. The junction had 8 bases not matched to a gene; V was cut back by 4 bases and J by 2 bases. Germline V lookup: CDR1 SGHKS, CDR2 YYEKEE (reference sequence). The CDR3 has 15 residues. In DNA form, the CDR3 reads TGTGCCAGCAGCCACCGACAGGGGTCAACCTACGAGCAGTACTTC. Translated, it gives CASSHRQGSTYEQYF.

The chain is built from TRBV20-1 and TRBJ1-2; D may be TRBD1 (6 bases). The CDR3 contains 13 residues. Germline CDR1 is DFQATT and CDR2 is SNEGSKA (reference sequence). Trimming removed 4 bases from V and 4 bases from J, with 13 bases in between. CDR3 amino acids: CSATSGTSYGYTF. The CDR3 region has the DNA TGCAGTGCTACCTCCGGGACAAGCTATGGCTACACCTTC.

This clonotype appeared a few times. The rearrangement uses TRBV5-1 and TRBJ1-1; a weak D match, TRBD1 (6 bases). CDR1 is SGHRS and CDR2 is YFSETQ in the germline V gene. The CDR3 has 15 residues. V lost 3 bases and J 0 bases, leaving 12 bases between the germline ends. In DNA form, the CDR3 reads TGCGCCAGCAGCTCCGGACAGTCTCTGAACACTGAAGCTTTCTTT. This codes for CASSSGQSLNTEAFF.

This chain connects TRBV9 to TRBJ2-7, with D perhaps matching TRBD1 (6 bases). The germline CDR1 and CDR2 sequences are SGDLS and YYNGEE. The CDR3 consists of 14 residues. Deletions cut 4 bases from V and 3 bases from J, with 14 bases between. The CDR3 nucleotides are TGTGCCAGCAGCCCGCGGACAGCCCGCTACGAGCAGTACTTC. It encodes CASSPRTARYEQYF.

This clonotype was counted between two and nine times. The gene calls are TRBV5-1 and TRBJ2-3; D gene ambiguous. The ends were cut back, 6 bases at V and 1 base at J, with 12 bases in the middle. CDR3 size: 14 residues. Germline V lookup: CDR1 SGHRS, CDR2 YFSETQ. The chain's CDR3 is CASKFGPRTDTQYF. The CDR3 bases are TGCGCCAGCAAGTTCGGCCCCCGCACAGATACGCAGTATTTT.

As concerns this clonotype: A much larger clone lies a single base off, so this may be a read error. The chain has TRBV2 and TRBJ2-1; TRBD1 or TRBD2 may be the D gene (5 bases each). Per the germline V gene, CDR1 is SNHLY and CDR2 is FYNNEI. The CDR3 is 14 residues long. This chain's CDR3 is CASSTRGVNNKQFF. Written as DNA, the CDR3 is TGTGCCAGCAGCACAAGAGGGGTCAACAATAAGCAGTTCTTC. The complete variable domain, with remaining parts taken from reference TRBV2 and TRBJ2-1, reads EPEVTQTPSHQVTQMGQEVILRCVPISNHLYFYWYRQILGQKVEFLVSFYNNEISEKSEIFDDQFSVERPDGSNFTLKIRSTKLEDSAMYFCASSTRGVNNKQFFGPGTRLTVL.

This clonotype was detected only a few times. This chain links TRBV12-3 or TRBV12-4 with TRBJ1-4, with D possibly being TRBD1 (5 bases). This CDR3 is 14 amino acids long. V was pared by 3 bases and J by 3 bases, with 8 bases between. CDR3: CASSLRGANEKLFF. The CDR3 bases are TGTGCCAGCAGTTTGCGGGGGGCTAATGAAAAACTGTTTTTT.